The 2 T cell receptor beta chains given below trace back to one sample, sequenced in a study of CD8+ T cells in alopecia areata. It was for about five patients that CD4+ cells were sorted into CD25+CD127- cells. Once RNA had been extracted, it was reverse transcribed into cDNA to act as the sequencing template. The protocol was immunoSEQ multiplex PCR, while the TCRdb copy is restricted to in-frame clones and leaves out a portion. The data show fewer than 40,000 clones, around 57% seen once. Input material: CD4+ Tregs sorted from blood. The receptors shown here come from a human donor with alopecia areata.

This clone has a handful of counts. The CDR3: CASSPPGASSYEQYF. Written as DNA, the CDR3 is TGTGCCAGCAGCCCCCCGGGCGCCTCATCCTACGAGCAGTACTTC. The rearrangement joins TRBV27 to TRBJ2-5; no reliable D call. The J call is uncertain, as TRBJ2-7 better fits the DNA end. CDR3 length: 15 residues. CDR1 and CDR2 from the germline V gene are MNHEY and SMNVEV (reference sequence).

The J gene is TRBJ2-7, the V gene TRBV18; possible D gene TRBD2, 5 bases. Per germline, CDR1 KGHSH and CDR2 LQKENI. V gave up 3 bases and J gave up 5 bases, with 23 bases separating them. There are 17 residues in the CDR3. CDR3 in amino acids: CASSPANIGGRAHEQYF. In DNA form, the CDR3 reads TGTGCCAGCTCACCCGCTAACATCGGCGGGCGCGCCCACGAGCAGTACTTC.